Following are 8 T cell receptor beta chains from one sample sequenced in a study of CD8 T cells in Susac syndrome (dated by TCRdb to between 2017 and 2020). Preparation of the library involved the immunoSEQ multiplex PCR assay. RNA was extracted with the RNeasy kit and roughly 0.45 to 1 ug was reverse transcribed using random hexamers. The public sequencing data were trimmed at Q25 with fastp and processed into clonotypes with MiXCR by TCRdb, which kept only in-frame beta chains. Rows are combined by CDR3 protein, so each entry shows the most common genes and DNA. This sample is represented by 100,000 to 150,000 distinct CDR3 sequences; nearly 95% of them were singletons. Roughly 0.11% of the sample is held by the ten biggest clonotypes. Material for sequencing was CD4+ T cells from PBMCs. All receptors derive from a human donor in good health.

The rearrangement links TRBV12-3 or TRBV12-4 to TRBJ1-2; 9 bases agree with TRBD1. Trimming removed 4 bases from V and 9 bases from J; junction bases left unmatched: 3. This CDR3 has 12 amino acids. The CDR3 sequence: CASSSGQGSYTF. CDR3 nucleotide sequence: TGTGCCAGCAGTTCGGGACAGGGTAGCTACACCTTC.

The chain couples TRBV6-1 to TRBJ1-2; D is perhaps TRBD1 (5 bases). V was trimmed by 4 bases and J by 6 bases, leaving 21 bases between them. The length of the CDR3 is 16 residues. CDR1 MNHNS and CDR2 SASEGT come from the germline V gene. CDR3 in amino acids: CASSAGVGRGANGYTF. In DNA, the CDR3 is TGTGCCAGCAGTGCCGGGGTCGGTAGGGGTGCGAATGGCTACACCTTC.

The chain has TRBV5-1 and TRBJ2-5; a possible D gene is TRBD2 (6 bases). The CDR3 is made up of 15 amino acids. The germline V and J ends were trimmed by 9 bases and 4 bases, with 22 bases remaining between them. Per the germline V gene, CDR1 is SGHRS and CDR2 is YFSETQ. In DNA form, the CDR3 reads TGCGCCACCAAAGGCGGGGTTACTGGGGGAGAGACCCAGTACTTC. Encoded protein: CATKGGVTGGETQYF.

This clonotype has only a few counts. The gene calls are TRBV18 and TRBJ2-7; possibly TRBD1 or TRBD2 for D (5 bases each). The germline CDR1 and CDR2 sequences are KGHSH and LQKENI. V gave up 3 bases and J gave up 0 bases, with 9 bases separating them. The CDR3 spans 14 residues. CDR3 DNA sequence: TGTGCCAGCTCACCCCCAGGGAGCTCCTACGAGCAGTACTTC. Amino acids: CASSPPGSSYEQYF. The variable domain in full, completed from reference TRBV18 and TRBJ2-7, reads NAGVMQNPRHLVRRRGQEARLRCSPMKGHSHVYWYRQLPEEGLKFMVYLQKENIIDESGMPKERFSAEFPKEGPSILRIQQVVRGDSAAYFCASSPPGSSYEQYFGPGTRLTVT.

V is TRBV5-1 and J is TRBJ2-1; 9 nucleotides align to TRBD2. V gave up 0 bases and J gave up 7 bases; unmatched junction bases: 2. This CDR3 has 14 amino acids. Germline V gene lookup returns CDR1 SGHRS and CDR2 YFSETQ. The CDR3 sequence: CASSLERGANEQFF. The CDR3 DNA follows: TGCGCCAGCAGCTTGGAGCGGGGGGCTAATGAGCAGTTCTTC.

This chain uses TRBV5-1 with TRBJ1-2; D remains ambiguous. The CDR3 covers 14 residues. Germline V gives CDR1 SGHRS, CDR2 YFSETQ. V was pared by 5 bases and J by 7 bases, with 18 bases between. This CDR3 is CASRVGSGSGGYTF. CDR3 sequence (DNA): TGCGCCAGCAGAGTCGGTTCGGGTTCGGGTGGCTACACCTTC.

DNA of the CDR3: TGTGCCACCAGTGATCCGGGACAGGGGGTTGGTGAGACCCAGTACTTC. Residues: CATSDPGQGVGETQYF. The chain combines TRBV24-1 with TRBJ2-5, with TRBD1 matching over 11 bases. Germline V gene sequence: CDR1 KGHDR, CDR2 SFDVKD. This CDR3 comprises 16 residues. J gave up 5 bases and V 3 bases, and 7 bases lay outside the gene matches.

The CDR3 sequence: CSAIPWPSGNTEAFF. DNA of the CDR3: TGCAGTGCTATACCCTGGCCGAGCGGTAACACTGAAGCTTTCTTT. This chain connects TRBV20-1 to TRBJ1-1, with D unclear. The V end lost 4 bases, the J end lost 2 bases, and 17 bases lay between the germline ends. The germline gives CDR1 DFQATT, CDR2 SNEGSKA (reference sequence). The CDR3 is 15 amino acids.